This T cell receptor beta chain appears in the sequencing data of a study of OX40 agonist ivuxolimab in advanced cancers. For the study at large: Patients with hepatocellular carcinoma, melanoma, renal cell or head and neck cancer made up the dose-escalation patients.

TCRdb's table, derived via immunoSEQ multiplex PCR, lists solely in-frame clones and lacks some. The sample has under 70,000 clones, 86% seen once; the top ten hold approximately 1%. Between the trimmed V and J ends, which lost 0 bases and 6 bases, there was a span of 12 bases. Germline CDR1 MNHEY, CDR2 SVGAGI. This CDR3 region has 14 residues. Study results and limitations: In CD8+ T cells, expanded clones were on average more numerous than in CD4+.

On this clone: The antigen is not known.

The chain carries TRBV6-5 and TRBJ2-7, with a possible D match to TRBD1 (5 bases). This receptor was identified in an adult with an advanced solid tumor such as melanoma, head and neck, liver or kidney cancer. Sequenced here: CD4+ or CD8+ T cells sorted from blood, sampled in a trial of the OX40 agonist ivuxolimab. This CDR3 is CASSYSPGLGEQYF. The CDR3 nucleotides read TGTGCCAGCAGTTACTCGCCAGGGTTGGGCGAGCAGTACTTC.